Shown below are 12 T cell receptor beta chains from a single sample sequenced in a study of CD8+CD57+ T cells in acquired aplastic anemia. Flow cytometry had shown expanded CD8+CD57+ cells in the patients chosen for sequencing. CDR3 and TCR beta VDJ profiling relied on a genomic DNA template. TCRdb analysed the reads with MiXCR anew, one entry per CDR3 protein. The profile shows approximately 200,000 distinct CDR3 sequences, 40% to 60% of them singletons. Sequencing input: sorted CD4+, CD8+, or CD8+CD57+ T cells (not recorded which) from PBMCs. The receptors originated from a human donor with aplastic anemia.

This clonotype was recorded once. The chain employs TRBV9 and TRBJ2-1; D not resolved. The end of the DNA fits TRBJ2-5 better, so the J call may be wrong. The germline V gene encodes CDR1 SGDLS and CDR2 YYNGEE. The CDR3 is 13 residues long. The CDR3 DNA sequence: TGTGCCAGCAGCGTAGACCCCCAAGAGACCCAGTACTTC. Its protein is CASSVDPQETQYF.

Many counts were recorded for this clonotype. J is TRBJ1-6 and V is TRBV5-1; D unclear. Germline-derived CDR1 and CDR2 are SGHRS and YFSETQ. The CDR3 extends over 15 amino acids. Between the trimmed V and J ends, which lost 0 bases and 9 bases, there was a span of 13 bases. CDR3 in amino acids: CASSLDPAGSSPLHF. The CDR3, as DNA: TGCGCCAGCAGCTTGGATCCAGCAGGAAGTTCACCCCTCCACTTT.

This clonotype came up many times. Germline and junction disagree at one end, which may indicate a read error. The chain links TRBV6-1 to TRBJ2-7; no firm D call. CDR3 size: 14 residues. Germline lookup yields CDR1 MNHNS and CDR2 SASEGT. CDR3 DNA sequence: TGTGCCAGCAGCCCCACCGGCACCTCCCACGAGCAGTACTTC. Translated, it gives CASSPTGTSHEQYF.

Remarks on this clonotype: A clone one base away is much larger, so this may be a read error. The rearrangement joins TRBV10-1 to TRBJ2-4, with 10 bases lining up with TRBD2. Per germline, CDR1 WNHNN and CDR2 SYGVQD (reference sequence). V was clipped by 0 bases and J by 13 bases; unmatched bases: 18. This CDR3 has 18 amino acids. The CDR3 region has the DNA TGCGCCAGCAGTGAGTCGAAGCTGAAGGTAGCGGGGGGCAATGAGCAGTACTTC. Residues: CASSESKLKVAGGNEQYF.

This clonotype was observed at least ten times. This chain connects TRBV20-1 to TRBJ2-5, with a tentative D call TRBD2 (7 bases). Germline V gene lookup returns CDR1 DFQATT and CDR2 SNEGSKA (reference sequence). Trimming left V 4 bases short and J 4 bases short, with 19 bases between. This CDR3 spans 15 amino acids. The CDR3 is CSATPTRGGGETQYF. DNA for the CDR3: TGCAGTGCTACCCCCACCAGGGGAGGGGGAGAGACCCAGTACTTC.

This clonotype occurred many times. V is TRBV2 and J is TRBJ2-1; D is uncertain. Germline loops: CDR1 SNHLY, CDR2 FYNNEI. This CDR3 contains 11 residues. Trimming left V 7 bases short and J 10 bases short, with 11 bases between. The CDR3 region has the DNA TGTGCCAGCAACAACCGTACCGAGCAGTTCTTC. It translates to CASNNRTEQFF.

This sequence joins TRBV29-1 and TRBJ1-3; 10 positions match TRBD1. Trimming cost V 6 bases and J 3 bases; bases outside gene matches: 5. Germline CDR1 is SQVTM and CDR2 is ANQGSEA. The CDR3 totals 14 residues. In DNA form, the CDR3 reads TGCAGCGTCTGGGACAGGGGAGGTGGAAACACCATATATTTT. Protein sequence: CSVWDRGGGNTIYF.

This chain uses TRBV19 with TRBJ1-5; 8 positions match TRBD1. V shed 5 bases and J 2 bases; nucleotides not matched to a gene: 8. Germline V gene lookup returns CDR1 LNHDA and CDR2 SQIVND (reference sequence). CDR3 length: 16 amino acids. DNA of the CDR3: TGTGCCAGTAGTCAACAGGGGGGACTGGGCAATCAGCCCCAGCATTTT. Its protein is CASSQQGGLGNQPQHF.

This sequence joins TRBV27 and TRBJ2-1; 7 bases are shared with TRBD1. The length of the CDR3 is 15 residues. Germline V lookup: CDR1 MNHEY, CDR2 SMNVEV (reference sequence). V was pared by 5 bases and J by 8 bases, with 12 bases of the junction left unmatched. The CDR3 spells CASSAKGAGVDEQFF. The CDR3 DNA reads as TGTGCCAGCAGTGCAAAGGGGGCAGGGGTCGATGAGCAGTTCTTC.

The sample holds many counts of this clonotype. The chain uses TRBV2 and TRBJ2-7; possibly TRBD1 for D (5 bases). The germline V gene has CDR1 SNHLY and CDR2 FYNNEI. This CDR3 has 13 residues. The V gene lost 7 bases and the J gene lost 7 bases, with 17 bases spanning the gap. The CDR3 protein is CASKKGRSGEQYF. DNA for the CDR3: TGTGCCAGCAAAAAGGGGCGGTCAGGGGAGCAGTACTTC.

The gene calls are TRBV20-1 and TRBJ2-3; 7 nucleotides match TRBD2. The ends lost 5 bases at V and 2 bases at J; junction bases unmatched: 10. Germline lookup yields CDR1 DFQATT and CDR2 SNEGSKA (reference sequence). The CDR3 length is 15 residues. This CDR3 reads CSAQSDGRATDTQYF. The DNA of the CDR3 is TGCAGTGCTCAGAGCGATGGGAGGGCCACAGATACGCAGTATTTT.

The chain has TRBV12-3 or TRBV12-4 and TRBJ1-2; TRBD1 agrees at 11 bases. The length of the CDR3 is 13 residues. V lost 4 bases to trimming and J lost 5 bases; unmatched junction nucleotides: 0. The DNA of the CDR3 is TGTGCCAGCAGTTGGGACAGGGGGTATGGCTACACCTTC. It specifies CASSWDRGYGYTF.